What follows are 18 T cell receptor beta chains derived from one specimen sequenced in a study of T cell changes during pregnancy in multiple sclerosis. Clones were sequenced by immunoSEQ multiplex PCR, and TCRdb holds only the in-frame ones, with some missing. The repertoire holds over 30,000 clones, over 75% seen once, with 1.2% in the top ten. Sequenced here: CD4+ T cells from peripheral blood mononuclear cells, sampled before pregnancy. These receptors came from a female donor with multiple sclerosis, enrolled in a pregnancy study.

The chain is built from TRBV10-3 and TRBJ1-2, with TRBD1 matching over 11 bases. Per germline, CDR1 ENHRY and CDR2 SYGVKD. CDR3 length equals 15 residues. The J segment lost 2 bases and the V segment lost 4 bases, leaving 3 bases of the junction unmatched. The chain's CDR3 is CAISGTGGINYGYTF. In DNA, the CDR3 is TGTGCCATCAGTGGGACAGGGGGCATCAACTATGGCTACACCTTC.

CDR3 protein: CASSQGQDRTGELFF. Written as DNA, the CDR3 is TGTGCCAGCAGTCAGGGACAGGACCGGACCGGGGAGCTGTTTTTT. This chain joins TRBV27 and TRBJ2-2; 8 bases line up with TRBD1. This CDR3 spans 15 amino acids. V lost 5 bases, J lost 5 bases, and 7 bases stayed unmatched. The germline V gene has CDR1 MNHEY and CDR2 SMNVEV (reference sequence).

This clone showed up just a few times. V usage is TRBV5-4 and J usage is TRBJ2-7; TRBD2 matches 10 bases. Germline CDR1 and CDR2: SGHNT and YYREEE (reference sequence). The CDR3 length is 15 residues. The V gene end was trimmed by 1 base and the J gene end by 4 bases; junction bases not matched to a gene: 5. CDR3 sequence reads: CASSLSLAGVYEQYF. DNA of the CDR3: TGTGCCAGCAGCTTGAGCCTAGCGGGAGTGTACGAGCAGTACTTC.

In its sample, this clone was seen a few times. CDR3 DNA: TGTGCCAGCAGCTTCGCGGGACTCAACTATGGCTACACCTTC. As protein: CASSFAGLNYGYTF. The J gene is TRBJ1-2, the V gene TRBV7-2; a possible D gene is TRBD1 (5 bases). Trimming took off 3 bases at V and 2 bases at J, with 10 bases between the two ends. This CDR3 comprises 14 residues. Germline CDR1 and CDR2: SGHTA and FQGNSA.

The chain employs TRBV4-3 and TRBJ1-2; a possible D gene is TRBD1 (6 bases). V lost 3 bases, J lost 8 bases, and 19 bases lay in between. Germline CDR1 and CDR2: LGHNA and YSLEER. CDR3 length equals 15 residues. Written as DNA, the CDR3 is TGCGCCAGCAGCCAGTCCGGGACATTTGGTGGGGGCTACACCTTC. This codes for CASSQSGTFGGGYTF.

The V and J genes are TRBV25-1 and TRBJ1-2; D is unresolved. Germline V gives CDR1 MGHDK, CDR2 SYGVNS. The CDR3 is made up of 14 amino acids. Trimming cost V 1 base and J 6 bases, with 12 bases left between them. The CDR3 protein is CASSEWGAGNGYTF. The CDR3 nucleotides are TGTGCCAGCAGTGAATGGGGAGCCGGCAATGGCTACACCTTC.

The chain employs TRBV19 and TRBJ2-7; 10 bases line up with TRBD2. The V gene end was trimmed by 8 bases and the J gene end by 5 bases; junction bases not matched to a gene: 15. The CDR3 loop spans 16 amino acids. CDR1 is LNHDA, CDR2 SQIVND, per germline (reference sequence). The DNA for the CDR3 is TGTGCCAGTTCCCCTAGCGGGAGTGCGTTCCGAGACGAGCAGTACTTC. Its protein is CASSPSGSAFRDEQYF.

DNA of the CDR3: TGTGCCAGCAGCGGAGGGACAGGGGGATACACCTTC. This codes for CASSGGTGGYTF. V and J are TRBV25-1 and TRBJ1-2, with 11 bases fitting TRBD1. Germline loops: CDR1 MGHDK, CDR2 SYGVNS. The CDR3 is 12 amino acids. The V gene end was trimmed by 6 bases and the J gene end by 11 bases; junction bases not matched to a gene: 5.

This sequence joins TRBV29-1 and TRBJ2-3; 10 nucleotides match TRBD1. Trimming took 7 bases from V and 5 from J; bases not matched to a gene: 3. This CDR3 has 12 amino acids. Germline-derived CDR1 and CDR2 are SQVTM and ANQGSEA. CDR3 protein: CSAGQGKDTQYF. CDR3 in DNA: TGCAGCGCGGGACAGGGGAAAGATACGCAGTATTTT.

The chain links TRBV5-8 to TRBJ1-2; perhaps TRBD1 as D (6 bases). Germline CDR1 SGHTS, CDR2 YDEGEE. V dropped 4 bases and J dropped 6 bases, with 13 bases sitting between them. The CDR3 runs to 13 residues. CDR3: CASSKGQGDGYTF. The CDR3 region has the DNA TGTGCCAGCAGCAAGGGACAAGGAGATGGCTACACCTTC.

The chain has TRBV11-2 and TRBJ2-7, with 9 bases fitting TRBD2. J gave up 1 base and V 5 bases, and 3 bases lay outside the gene matches. Looked up from germline, CDR1 is SGHAT and CDR2 is FQNNGV. The length of the CDR3 is 14 residues. The CDR3 reads CASSRLAGSYEQYF. Written as DNA, the CDR3 is TGTGCCAGCAGCCGCCTAGCGGGATCCTACGAGCAGTACTTC. Based on the CDR3 plus reference TRBV11-2 and TRBJ2-7, the full variable domain is EAGVAQSPRYKIIEKRQSVAFWCNPISGHATLYWYQQILGQGPKLLIQFQNNGVVDDSQLPKDRFSAERLKGVDSTLKIQPAKLEDSAVYLCASSRLAGSYEQYFGPGTRLTVT.

Remarks on this clone: An end of the junction differs from the germline gene, which may be a read error. The chain has TRBV19 and TRBJ1-2; the match to TRBD1 covers 7 bases. There are 13 residues in the CDR3. Germline V CDR1 and CDR2: LNHDA, SQIVND (reference sequence). The CDR3 DNA sequence: TGTGCCAGTAGCATAGGCAGGGGGAATGGCTACACCTTC. It yields the protein CASSIGRGNGYTF.

This rearrangement joins TRBV29-1 to TRBJ2-5, with TRBD1 matching over 9 bases. The CDR3 sequence is 15 residues long. The ends lost 6 bases at V and 1 base at J; junction bases unmatched: 9. Germline CDR1 reads SQVTM; CDR2 reads ANQGSEA. CDR3: CSVGALTGGQETQYF. CDR3 DNA: TGCAGCGTCGGCGCCTTGACAGGGGGCCAAGAGACCCAGTACTTC.

This chain uses TRBV18 with TRBJ2-1, with D perhaps TRBD2 (6 bases). The germline gives CDR1 KGHSH, CDR2 LQKENI. The CDR3 extends over 15 amino acids. V was shortened by 2 bases and J by 4 bases, with 12 bases between the two germline ends. The CDR3 sequence: CASSPGVAVYNEQFF. In DNA form, the CDR3 reads TGTGCCAGCTCACCAGGGGTAGCGGTATACAATGAGCAGTTCTTC.

The table lists this clone with a count of one. The chain couples TRBV30 to TRBJ2-5; D may be TRBD2 (6 bases). The CDR3 is made up of 13 amino acids. V shed 4 bases and J shed 1 base, with 10 bases lying between them. CDR1 GTSNPN and CDR2 SVGIG come from the germline V gene (reference sequence). CDR3 residues: CAWTVGGQETQYF. The CDR3, as DNA: TGTGCCTGGACGGTGGGAGGCCAAGAGACCCAGTACTTC.

The rearrangement joins TRBV27 to TRBJ2-3, with 12 bases aligning to TRBD2. The germline gives CDR1 MNHEY, CDR2 SMNVEV (reference sequence). This CDR3 spans 16 amino acids. After removal of 5 bases from V and 4 bases from J, the junction contained 7 bases not matched to a gene. CDR3 residues: CASSGLAGLRSDTQYF. The CDR3 DNA is TGTGCCAGCAGTGGACTAGCGGGACTAAGATCAGATACGCAGTATTTT.

This clone was picked up one time. The rearrangement joins TRBV19 to TRBJ2-7; tentative D call: TRBD2 (6 bases). Per the germline V gene, CDR1 is LNHDA and CDR2 is SQIVND (reference sequence). Trimming cost V 2 bases and J 3 bases, with 23 bases left between them. The CDR3 is 18 amino acids. CDR3 bases: TGTGCCAGTAGTATAAAGGGTTTGAGGGGAGCGGGTATCTACGAGCAGTACTTC. Residues: CASSIKGLRGAGIYEQYF.

V and J are TRBV6-1 and TRBJ2-3, with D unclear. V was trimmed by 6 bases and J by 2 bases, leaving 9 bases between them. This CDR3 region has 13 residues. Germline CDR1 reads MNHNS; CDR2 reads SASEGT. The DNA of the CDR3 is TGTGCCAGCAGACTACTTTCCACAGATACGCAGTATTTT. Encoded protein: CASRLLSTDTQYF.